These 24 T cell receptor beta chains share one sample of origin, sequenced in a study of tumor-infiltrating lymphocytes in primary liver carcinoma. Germline DNA was extracted too, while blood RNA derived from unsorted whole blood. Making TCR beta cDNA involved around 510 ng total RNA and a constant-region primer. Modified slightly, ARM-PCR produced TCR beta libraries over three nested multiplex PCR rounds. TRBV1-TRBV30 forward and Cbeta reverse primers drove the first two roughly 10-cycle rounds. In TCRdb, the multiplex PCR reads were re-called with MiXCR into one record per CDR3 protein. The data contain about 330,000 distinct CDR3 sequences, 65% of them singletons. The sample taken for sequencing was peripheral blood. The receptor set was obtained from a man aged 35 to 55 with primary liver carcinoma and hepatitis B virus infection.

This clonotype was detected many times. The rearrangement links TRBV6-2 or TRBV6-3 to TRBJ2-3, with D perhaps TRBD2 (6 bases). This CDR3 contains 14 residues. Germline V gene lookup returns CDR1 MNHEY and CDR2 SVGEGT. Trimming removed 6 bases from V and 5 bases from J, with 15 bases in between. The CDR3 DNA sequence: TGTGCCAGCAGAGGGCCGGCGGAGGGAGATACGCAGTATTTT. Translated, it gives CASRGPAEGDTQYF.

A note on this clonotype: This likely comes from a read error, as the CDR3 has no conserved phenylalanine or tryptophan at its end. The rearrangement joins TRBV6-2 or TRBV6-3 to TRBJ2-1; 9 nucleotides align to TRBD2. CDR1 and CDR2 (germline): MNHEY, SVGEGT. This CDR3 is built from 15 residues. CDR3 sequence (DNA): TGTGCCAGCAATTACTCCCCTAGCGGGAACAATGAGCAGTTCCTC. It specifies CASNYSPSGNNEQFL.

Details on this clonotype: A single base separates this from a much larger clone, so it may be a read error. The chain employs TRBV4-1 and TRBJ2-7; D not resolved. The germline gives CDR1 MGHRA, CDR2 YSYEKL. The CDR3 extends over 14 amino acids. CDR3 in DNA: TGCGCCAGCAGCCAATACTCAAAGATCTACGAGGAGTACTTC. Protein product: CASSQYSKIYEEYF.

The rearrangement uses TRBV11-2 and TRBJ2-7; D unresolved. The CDR3 is made up of 14 amino acids. CDR1 SGHAT and CDR2 FQNNGV come from the germline V gene. V lost 3 bases, J lost 1 base, and 10 bases lay in between. The CDR3 DNA reads TGTGCCAGCAGCTTCGGAACTCGGTCCTACGAGCAGTACTTC. It specifies CASSFGTRSYEQYF.

To note about this clonotype: A much larger clone is a single base away; this may be a read error. The rearrangement links TRBV6-5 to TRBJ1-4; 8 positions match TRBD1. In germline, CDR1 is MNHEY, CDR2 SVGAGI. The CDR3 has 17 amino acids. Germline trimming cut 0 bases from V and 3 bases from J; bases unmatched to any gene: 6. The CDR3 region is CASSYSIPGGANEKLFF. CDR3 coding DNA: TGTGCCAGCAGTTACTCGATACCAGGGGGCGCTAATGAAAAACTGTTTTTT.

This chain connects TRBV6-5 to TRBJ2-7, with 8 nucleotides matching TRBD2. This CDR3 is 16 amino acids long. V gave up 7 bases and J gave up 6 bases; unmatched junction bases: 17. The germline V gene has CDR1 MNHEY and CDR2 SVGAGI. The CDR3 DNA is TGTGCCAGCAATTCCCGTACTACAGCGGGAGTGCCCGAGCAGTACTTC. It translates to CASNSRTTAGVPEQYF.

This chain joins TRBV6-2 or TRBV6-3 and TRBJ2-2, with D tentatively TRBD1 (6 bases). The CDR3 contains 13 residues. V dropped 8 bases and J dropped 10 bases, with 17 bases sitting between them. Germline V gives CDR1 MNHEY, CDR2 SVGEGT. CDR3 nucleotide sequence: TGTGCCAGCCACGGACAGTACAGCGTGGAGCTGTTTTTT. Its translation: CASHGQYSVELFF.

This clonotype was picked up one time. A read error may be the cause here, since a much bigger clone is one base away. The V call is TRBV6-6, the J call TRBJ2-7; the match to TRBD2 covers 8 bases. The germline gives CDR1 MNHNY, CDR2 SVGAGI (reference sequence). Trimming removed 2 bases from V and 2 bases from J; junction bases left unmatched: 11. The CDR3 loop spans 17 amino acids. DNA for the CDR3: TGTGCCAGCAGTTACAAGAGGACTAGCAGGAGTCCCTACGAGCAGTACTTC. Its protein product is CASSYKRTSRSPYEQYF.

Turning to this clonotype: This is likely a read error, given that the CDR3 carries no conserved phenylalanine or tryptophan at its end. The chain is built from TRBV11-2 and TRBJ2-5; tentatively, D is TRBD2 (5 bases). CDR1 SGHAT and CDR2 FQNNGV come from the germline V gene. V shed 5 bases and J shed 2 bases, with 15 bases lying between them. CDR3 length: 15 residues. The CDR3 reads CASSRTSGTQETQYL. CDR3 DNA: TGTGCCAGCAGCCGAACCAGCGGCACTCAAGAGACCCAGTACTTG.

Details on this clonotype: A junction end diverges from the germline sequence, so it may reflect a read error. V usage is TRBV6-7 and J usage is TRBJ2-2; possible D gene TRBD2, 5 bases. TRBV6-7 qualifies as an ORF whose function is uncertain. The CDR3 is 14 amino acids. CDR3 in amino acids: CASTDPMQHRGAVF. DNA for the CDR3: TGTGCCAGCACCGACCCAATGCAACACCGGGGTGCTGTTTTT.

To note about this clonotype: One base away lies a much larger clone, so this may be a sequencing read error. This chain uses TRBV10-3 with TRBJ2-3, with 16 bases fitting TRBD2. The J segment lost 2 bases and the V segment lost 8 bases, leaving 7 bases of the junction unmatched. CDR3 length equals 17 residues. Germline V gene sequence: CDR1 ENHRY, CDR2 SYGVKD. CDR3 DNA sequence: TGTGCCATCGGGACTAGCGGGGGGGCCGTCTACACAGATACGCAGTATTTT. It translates to CAIGTSGGAVYTDTQYF.

This chain joins TRBV6-2 or TRBV6-3 and TRBJ2-1, with 13 bases lining up with TRBD2. The CDR3 runs 14 residues. Losses at the gene ends were 7 bases for V and 8 bases for J; bases not matched to a gene: 5. Germline V gene lookup returns CDR1 MNHEY and CDR2 SVGEGT. The CDR3 loop reads CASKGLAGAHEQFF. The CDR3 DNA is TGTGCCAGCAAAGGACTAGCGGGAGCTCATGAGCAGTTCTTC.

This clonotype was observed at least ten times. The chain employs TRBV6-1 and TRBJ2-7; D is undetermined. This CDR3 spans 14 amino acids. Germline-derived CDR1 and CDR2 are MNHNS and SASEGT. The V and J ends lost 2 bases and 0 bases respectively, with 8 bases between them. As DNA, the CDR3 is TGTGCCAGCAGTGAACTGGGTACCTCCTACGAGCAGTACTTC. Translated, it gives CASSELGTSYEQYF.

This chain connects TRBV4-2 to TRBJ2-2, with a weak D call TRBD1 (6 bases). Germline V lookup: CDR1 LGHNA, CDR2 YNFKEQ. The CDR3 extends over 15 amino acids. Trimming took 4 bases from V and 11 from J, leaving 20 bases between them. The CDR3 nucleotides are TGTGCCAGCAGCCGCCGGACAGAGGGCGGTGGAGAGCTGTTTTTT. Residues: CASSRRTEGGGELFF.

As regards this clonotype: One end of the junction varies from germline; a read error may be responsible. V usage is TRBV11-2 and J usage is TRBJ2-3; TRBD2 matches at 9 bases. The CDR3 spans 18 residues. Germline loops: CDR1 SGHAT, CDR2 FQNNGV. The CDR3 DNA sequence: TGTGCCAGCAGCTTAGAACCTCCCCTAGCGGGAACCACAGATACGCGGTATTTT. Residues: CASSLEPPLAGTTDTRYF.

A word on this clonotype: One end of the junction does not line up with germline, which may come from a read error. The chain couples TRBV10-3 to TRBJ1-5; D remains ambiguous. CDR3 length: 13 amino acids. Germline V lookup: CDR1 ENHRY, CDR2 SYGVKD. The CDR3 is CATSEDGNQPQHF. DNA of the CDR3: TGTGCCACCAGTGAGGACGGGAATCAGCCCCAGCATTTT.

This clonotype was detected once. A much bigger clone sits one base away, suggesting this may be a read error. The V and J genes are TRBV5-6 and TRBJ2-3; D unclear. The CDR3 consists of 15 residues. Germline CDR1 reads SGHDT; CDR2 reads YYEEEE. CDR3 protein: CAGSLTRVGTDTQYF. In nucleotides, the CDR3 is TGTGCCGGCAGCTTGACAAGGGTCGGGACAGATACGCAGTATTTT.

As regards this clonotype: This may come from a read error, since a much larger clone is one base off. V and J are TRBV6-1 and TRBJ2-2, with unresolved D. The CDR3 is made up of 13 amino acids. Germline CDR1 is MNHNS and CDR2 is SASEGT. Trimming took 10 bases from V and 6 from J, leaving 15 bases between them. CDR3 residues: CAITVVFSGELFF. The CDR3 coding sequence is TGTGCCATCACCGTAGTCTTTTCCGGGGAGCTGTTTTTT.

A note on this clonotype: Its ends do not fully match the called genes, so a read error is possible. The DNA of the CDR3 is TGTGTCAGCCGTACGAGCCTTCGTTGGAGAGCTAGAAACGAGCAGTACTTC. Its translation is CVSRTSLRWRARNEQYF. The chain recombines TRBV6-2 or TRBV6-3 with TRBJ2-7, with no clear D. The CDR3 has 17 residues. The germline V gene has CDR1 MNHEY and CDR2 SVGEGT.

This chain connects TRBV2 to TRBJ1-3; D is ambiguous. The CDR3 has 12 amino acids. The germline V gene encodes CDR1 SNHLY and CDR2 FYNNEI. Trimming shortened V by 3 bases and J by 9 bases, and 9 bases separated the two germline ends. The CDR3 spells CASSDPGITIYF. Here the CDR3 DNA reads TGTGCCAGCAGTGATCCGGGGATCACCATATATTTT. The complete variable domain, with remaining parts taken from reference TRBV2 and TRBJ1-3, reads EPEVTQTPSHQVTQMGQEVILRCVPISNHLYFYWYRQILGQKVEFLVSFYNNEISEKSEIFDDQFSVERPDGSNFTLKIRSTKLEDSAMYFCASSDPGITIYFGEGSWLTVV.

The chain couples TRBV12-3 or TRBV12-4 to TRBJ2-3; 7 positions agree with TRBD2. The CDR3 length is 14 residues. The V segment lost 5 bases and the J segment 10 bases; nucleotides outside the gene matches: 12. The CDR3 is CASSPRWEGNAQYF. CDR3 nucleotides: TGTGCCAGCAGTCCCCGGTGGGAGGGGAATGCGCAGTATTTT.

About this clonotype itself: A much larger clone is a single base away; this may be a read error. The chain is built from TRBV6-1 and TRBJ2-2; no clear D gene. This CDR3 is 13 amino acids long. Germline V lookup: CDR1 MNHNS, CDR2 SASEGT. CDR3 DNA: TGTACCAGCAGTGAAGTTAGTCCCCGGGAGCTGTTTTTT. Its protein is CTSSEVSPRELFF.

The table lists this clonotype with many counts. CDR3 in amino acids: CASSYGGKLFF. The CDR3 DNA reads as TGTGCCAGCAGTTACGGCGGAAAACTGTTTTTT. V and J are TRBV6-5 and TRBJ1-4; D is uncertain. The CDR3 covers 11 residues. Germline V gene sequence: CDR1 MNHEY, CDR2 SVGAGI. V was trimmed by 2 bases and J by 10 bases, leaving 5 bases between them.

The chain employs TRBV11-2 and TRBJ2-1; 7 nucleotides line up with TRBD1. The CDR3 has 13 residues. V gave up 8 bases and J gave up 8 bases; unmatched junction bases: 9. From germline, CDR1 is SGHAT and CDR2 FQNNGV. CDR3 protein: CASEDRTTYEQFF. The CDR3 bases are TGTGCCAGCGAGGACAGGACAACCTATGAGCAGTTCTTC. Combining the CDR3 with reference TRBV11-2 and TRBJ2-1 gives the whole variable domain EAGVAQSPRYKIIEKRQSVAFWCNPISGHATLYWYQQILGQGPKLLIQFQNNGVVDDSQLPKDRFSAERLKGVDSTLKIQPAKLEDSAVYLCASEDRTTYEQFFGPGTRLTVL.